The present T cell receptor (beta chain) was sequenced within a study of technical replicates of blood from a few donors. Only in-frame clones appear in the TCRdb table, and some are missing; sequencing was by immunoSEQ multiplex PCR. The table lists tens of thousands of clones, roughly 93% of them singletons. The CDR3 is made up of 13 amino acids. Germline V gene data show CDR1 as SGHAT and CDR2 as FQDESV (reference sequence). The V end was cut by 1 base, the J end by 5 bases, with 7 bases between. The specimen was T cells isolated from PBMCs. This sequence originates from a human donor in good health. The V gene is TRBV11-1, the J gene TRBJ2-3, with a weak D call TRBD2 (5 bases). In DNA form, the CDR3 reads TGTGCCAGCAGCTTAGGGAGGAAAGATACGCAGTATTTT. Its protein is CASSLGRKDTQYF.